This passage covers 23 T cell receptor beta chains from one sample sequenced in a study of T cell responses to AZD1222 COVID-19 vaccine. The method was immunoSEQ multiplex PCR; TCRdb's version includes in-frame clones alone and lacks a portion of them. The sample contains approximately 140,000 clones, 90% to 95% of which appear only once. The material sequenced was peripheral blood, taken on day 0 of AZD1222 vaccination. These receptors all stem from an adult in good health.

Worth noting for this clone: The same CDR3 arises from other DNA sequences in this sample as well. J is TRBJ1-5 and V is TRBV7-9; no firm D call. V dropped 3 bases and J dropped 0 bases, with 6 bases sitting between them. Looked up from germline, CDR1 is SEHNR and CDR2 is FQNEAQ (reference sequence). CDR3 length equals 14 residues. DNA of the CDR3: TGTGCCAGCAGCTTTTCTGATAGCAATCAGCCCCAGCATTTT. Protein product: CASSFSDSNQPQHF. Variable domain in full (rest from reference TRBV7-9 and TRBJ1-5): DTGVSQNPRHKITKRGQNVTFRCDPISEHNRLYWYRQTLGQGPEFLTYFQNEAQLEKSRLLSDRFSAERPKGSFSTLEIQRTEQGDSAMYLCASSFSDSNQPQHFGDGTRLSIL.

The V and J genes are TRBV4-3 and TRBJ2-1; 11 nucleotides match TRBD2. The ends lost 2 bases at V and 0 bases at J; junction bases unmatched: 6. Germline CDR1 reads LGHNA; CDR2 reads YSLEER. The CDR3 contains 18 residues. CDR3 loop: CASSQLGTSGSSYNEQFF. For the CDR3, the DNA is TGCGCCAGCAGCCAATTGGGGACTAGCGGCAGCTCCTACAATGAGCAGTTCTTC.

The V call is TRBV2, the J call TRBJ2-1, with a possible D match to TRBD2 (5 bases). The V end was cut by 4 bases, the J end by 4 bases, with 11 bases between. The V gene's germline CDR1 is SNHLY and CDR2 FYNNEI. The CDR3 loop spans 14 amino acids. CDR3 region: CASSVSGWYNEQFF. CDR3 DNA: TGTGCCAGCAGTGTGAGCGGTTGGTACAATGAGCAGTTCTTC.

This clone was found once. The V call is TRBV18, the J call TRBJ2-1, with TRBD1 matching over 9 bases. V trimming: 3 bases; J trimming: 15 bases; junction bases outside the gene matches: 9. Germline V gene sequence: CDR1 KGHSH, CDR2 LQKENI. The CDR3 is 13 residues long. CDR3 sequence: CASSPQGQGRRFF. The CDR3, as DNA: TGTGCCAGCTCACCCCAAGGACAGGGGAGGCGGTTCTTC.

This chain connects TRBV27 to TRBJ2-3, with a weak D call TRBD2 (6 bases). In germline, CDR1 is MNHEY, CDR2 SMNVEV (reference sequence). There are 14 residues in the CDR3. V was pared by 7 bases and J by 2 bases, with 13 bases between. The CDR3 DNA reads TGTGCCAGCAATCGTGCGGGAACCACAGATACGCAGTATTTT. Protein: CASNRAGTTDTQYF.

The J gene is TRBJ2-2, the V gene TRBV11-3, with a weak D call TRBD1 (6 bases). The CDR3 is 15 residues long. Germline V gene lookup returns CDR1 SGHNT and CDR2 YENEEA. Between the trimmed V and J ends, which lost 4 bases and 1 base, there was a span of 10 bases. CDR3 amino acids: CASSSLGGNTGELFF. CDR3 bases: TGTGCCAGCAGCTCATTAGGGGGGAACACCGGGGAGCTGTTTTTT.

The chain is built from TRBV14 and TRBJ1-2, with D hard to call. The CDR3 runs 11 residues. Trimming stripped 4 bases from V and 7 bases from J, with 7 bases between. The V gene's germline CDR1 is SGHDN and CDR2 FVKESK. In DNA form, the CDR3 reads TGTGCCAGCAGCCTCGAGGGTGGCTACACCTTC. This sequence encodes CASSLEGGYTF.

This clone showed up just once. The chain recombines TRBV11-3 with TRBJ2-7; D may be TRBD1 or TRBD2 (5 bases each). Trimming cost V 7 bases and J 0 bases, with 10 bases left between them. CDR3 size: 13 residues. From germline, CDR1 is SGHNT and CDR2 YENEEA. The CDR3 DNA sequence: TGTGCCAGCAATGCTGGGGGCTCCTACGAGCAGTACTTC. Encoded protein: CASNAGGSYEQYF.

This chain links TRBV6-6 with TRBJ2-3; possible D gene TRBD2, 5 bases. Trimming shortened V by 6 bases and J by 3 bases, and 13 bases separated the two germline ends. Germline assignment: CDR1 MNHNY and CDR2 SVGAGI (reference sequence). The CDR3 extends over 14 amino acids. The CDR3 nucleotides are TGTGCCAGCAGCTGGACTGATTCTACAGATACGCAGTATTTT. Translated: CASSWTDSTDTQYF.

This rearrangement joins TRBV14 to TRBJ2-1; perhaps TRBD1 as D (6 bases). V was pared by 4 bases and J by 4 bases, with 20 bases between. The CDR3 loop spans 17 amino acids. Germline assignment: CDR1 SGHDN and CDR2 FVKESK. The CDR3 loop reads CASSPRTDSLKYNEQFF. DNA of the CDR3: TGTGCCAGCAGCCCAAGGACGGACAGCCTCAAATACAATGAGCAGTTCTTC.

The rearrangement links TRBV4-3 to TRBJ1-5; D call uncertain. V dropped 1 base and J dropped 8 bases, with 9 bases sitting between them. CDR1 LGHNA and CDR2 YSLEER come from the germline V gene. The CDR3 totals 13 residues. CDR3 sequence (DNA): TGCGCCAGCAGCCAAGCGATTCTTGAGCCCCAGCATTTT. This codes for CASSQAILEPQHF.

This clone was counted once. This chain joins TRBV4-1 and TRBJ1-1; 10 bases match TRBD1. The CDR3 has 19 residues. Germline lookup yields CDR1 MGHRA and CDR2 YSYEKL. Trimming removed 1 base from V and 3 bases from J; junction bases left unmatched: 14. DNA of the CDR3: TGCGCCAGCAGCCAAGGGGTCGTCCGGGACAGGGGAGTTGACACTGAAGCTTTCTTT. This gives the protein CASSQGVVRDRGVDTEAFF.

The chain combines TRBV5-6 with TRBJ2-7; D gene uncertain. V shed 0 bases and J shed 3 bases, with 13 bases lying between them. Germline assignment: CDR1 SGHDT and CDR2 YYEEEE. The CDR3 has 15 residues. CDR3 residues: CASSLGSGGFYEQYF. Here the CDR3 DNA reads TGTGCCAGCAGCTTGGGATCAGGTGGGTTCTACGAGCAGTACTTC.

The genes are TRBV27 and TRBJ1-6; 7 positions match TRBD1. The germline V gene has CDR1 MNHEY and CDR2 SMNVEV (reference sequence). CDR3 size: 16 residues. Trimming cost V 3 bases and J 7 bases; bases outside gene matches: 9. The chain's CDR3 is CASSFPPDRRNSPLHF. CDR3 nucleotide sequence: TGTGCCAGCAGTTTCCCCCCGGACAGGAGGAATTCACCCCTCCACTTT.

CDR3 loop: CASRSGLAGTDTQYF. The CDR3, as DNA: TGTGCCAGCAGGTCGGGACTAGCGGGCACAGATACGCAGTATTTT. V is TRBV11-2 and J is TRBJ2-3; 11 bases match TRBD2. The V gene's germline CDR1 is SGHAT and CDR2 FQNNGV. The CDR3 is made up of 15 amino acids. The trim removed 6 bases at V and 1 base at J, leaving 3 bases unmatched.

The chain combines TRBV4-2 with TRBJ1-1, with D perhaps matching TRBD1 (6 bases). Looked up from germline, CDR1 is LGHNA and CDR2 is YNFKEQ. The V end lost 4 bases, the J end lost 3 bases, and 12 bases lay between the germline ends. This CDR3 contains 14 residues. As DNA, the CDR3 is TGTGCCAGCAGCCTCCCCGAGGGGGACACTGAAGCTTTCTTT. This codes for CASSLPEGDTEAFF.

The chain is built from TRBV15 and TRBJ2-7; 8 bases match TRBD2. Losses at the gene ends were 1 base for V and 7 bases for J; bases not matched to a gene: 6. The CDR3 spans 14 residues. CDR1 LNHNV and CDR2 YYDKDF come from the germline V gene (reference sequence). CDR3 residues: CATSRVPGGREQYF. CDR3 nucleotides: TGTGCCACCAGCAGAGTTCCGGGAGGGCGGGAGCAGTACTTC.

This chain connects TRBV7-3 to TRBJ2-7, with 7 positions matching TRBD1. There are 13 residues in the CDR3. The junction had 5 bases not matched to a gene; V was cut back by 6 bases and J by 3 bases. Germline assignment: CDR1 SGHTA and CDR2 FQGTGA. CDR3 sequence reads: CASSTGTDYEQYF. The CDR3 region has the DNA TGTGCCAGCAGTACCGGGACAGACTACGAGCAGTACTTC.

The chain has TRBV7-2 and TRBJ1-6; D gene unclear. Trimming left V 1 base short and J 6 bases short, with 4 bases between. This CDR3 has 13 amino acids. Germline-derived CDR1 and CDR2 are SGHTA and FQGNSA. The CDR3 region is CASSLGSNSPLHF. CDR3 bases: TGTGCCAGCAGCTTAGGATCTAATTCACCCCTCCACTTT.

As DNA, the CDR3 is TGTGCCAGCGTTGCTAGCAGGGGGAGCACTGAAGCTTTCTTT. Its translation: CASVASRGSTEAFF. The gene calls are TRBV6-5 and TRBJ1-1; TRBD1 agrees at 7 bases. J was trimmed by 4 bases and V by 8 bases; bases with no gene match: 10. Per the germline V gene, CDR1 is MNHEY and CDR2 is SVGAGI. The CDR3 has 14 residues.

The CDR3, as DNA: TGTGCCAGCAGCCATAAGGGGGCCGGGGCAATGAACACTGAAGCTTTCTTT. Translated: CASSHKGAGAMNTEAFF. The V and J genes are TRBV9 and TRBJ1-1, with 7 bases fitting TRBD1. Germline V gene data show CDR1 as SGDLS and CDR2 as YYNGEE. The J segment lost 0 bases and the V segment lost 4 bases, leaving 12 bases of the junction unmatched. This CDR3 is built from 17 residues.

The rearrangement joins TRBV4-3 to TRBJ1-3, with 7 bases that match TRBD1. This CDR3 has 15 residues. The trim removed 0 bases at V and 4 bases at J, leaving 3 bases unmatched. CDR1 and CDR2 from the germline V gene are LGHNA and YSLEER. DNA for the CDR3: TGCGCCAGCAGCCAAGATCGGACAGGAGGAAACACCATATATTTT. Translation gives CASSQDRTGGNTIYF.

V usage is TRBV11-2 and J usage is TRBJ1-4; D not resolved. The CDR3 covers 11 residues. Between the trimmed V and J ends, which lost 1 base and 8 bases, there was a span of 2 bases. The germline V gene encodes CDR1 SGHAT and CDR2 FQNNGV. As DNA, the CDR3 is TGTGCCAGCAGCTTAGGGGAAAAACTGTTTTTT. Its protein is CASSLGEKLFF.